This T cell receptor beta chain was retrieved from a study of cytomegalovirus exposure and HLA in healthy donors. The donors comprised healthy bone marrow donors. Remarks on this clone: What it recognizes is unknown.

Study-level results: Within the data, a cluster of highly shared sequence variants was likely a sequencing artifact.

The CDR3 runs to 15 residues. V dropped 6 bases and J dropped 5; count of bases not matched to a gene: 9. Germline V gives CDR1 SGHVS, CDR2 FQNEAQ. The PCR contained 60 Vbeta and 13 Jbeta primers. Method: immunoSEQ multiplex PCR; TCRdb's copy keeps in-frame clones and lacks some. The table shows under 200,000 clones, with approximately 82% occurring only once. This receptor was obtained from a male donor in good health and CMV-seronegative. The chain uses TRBV7-8 and TRBJ1-4; 7 bases match TRBD1. The source material was PBMCs. The CDR3 coding sequence is TGTGCCAGCAGACGCGGGACAGCTGTAAATGAAAAACTGTTTTTT. Its protein product is CASRRGTAVNEKLFF.